The rows below give T cell receptor beta chains drawn from one sample of a study of blood T cell repertoires in COVID-19. Generated by immunoSEQ multiplex PCR, the TCRdb table keeps only in-frame clones and is missing some. Of approximately 170,000 clones in the sample, approximately 86% were seen once. What was sequenced was peripheral blood. Receptor source: a man between 65 and 85 years old with acute or convalescent COVID-19. The CDR3 runs from the conserved cysteine through the conserved F or W. D genes are given only for firm matches. Expanded clones are given a class, and other clones once, few, many or no size at all.

abundance: -; v_gene: TRBV10-3; d_gene: TRBD2; j_gene: TRBJ2-1; CDR3aa: CAISERTSGGNEQFF; CDR3nt: TGTGCCATCAGTGAGCGGACTAGCGGGGGGAATGAGCAGTTCTTC
abundance: -; v_gene: TRBV7-9; d_gene: -; j_gene: TRBJ2-5; CDR3aa: CASSLPQETQYF; CDR3nt: TGTGCCAGCAGCTTACCACAAGAGACCCAGTACTTC
abundance: -; v_gene: TRBV19; d_gene: -; j_gene: TRBJ1-6; CDR3aa: CASSFTGGYNSPLHF; CDR3nt: TGTGCCAGTAGTTTTACCGGGGGATATAATTCACCCCTCCACTTT
abundance: -; v_gene: TRBV27; d_gene: TRBD1; j_gene: TRBJ1-5; CDR3aa: CASSLGQGGQPQHF; CDR3nt: TGTGCCAGCTCCCTGGGACAGGGGGGTCAGCCCCAGCATTTT
abundance: -; v_gene: TRBV19; d_gene: TRBD1; j_gene: TRBJ1-2; CDR3aa: CASSIGTGATF; CDR3nt: TGTGCCAGTAGTATAGGCACAGGGGCCACCTTC
abundance: -; v_gene: TRBV20-1; d_gene: TRBD1; j_gene: TRBJ1-6; CDR3aa: CSASGTGPSPLHF; CDR3nt: TGCAGTGCTAGTGGGACAGGGCCCTCACCCCTCCACTTT
abundance: -; v_gene: TRBV30; d_gene: -; j_gene: TRBJ1-1; CDR3aa: CAWSVSLGGTEAFF; CDR3nt: TGTGCCTGGAGTGTATCGTTAGGAGGGACTGAAGCTTTCTTT
abundance: -; v_gene: TRBV5-1; d_gene: -; j_gene: TRBJ2-7; CDR3aa: CASCLSAAPGDEQYF; CDR3nt: TGCGCCAGCTGCCTGTCCGCGGCTCCCGGCGACGAGCAGTACTTC
abundance: -; v_gene: TRBV7-3; d_gene: TRBD2; j_gene: TRBJ2-7; CDR3aa: CASSVTSGRGGEQYF; CDR3nt: TGTGCCAGCAGCGTTACTAGCGGGAGAGGAGGCGAGCAGTACTTC
abundance: -; v_gene: TRBV7-3; d_gene: -; j_gene: TRBJ1-2; CDR3aa: CASSGGTGNSGYTF; CDR3nt: TGTGCCAGCAGCGGGGGAACAGGGAATAGTGGCTACACCTTC
abundance: once; v_gene: TRBV18; d_gene: -; j_gene: TRBJ1-4; CDR3aa: CASSSGVSEKLFF; CDR3nt: TGTGCCAGCTCCTCCGGGGTCAGTGAAAAACTGTTTTTT
abundance: -; v_gene: TRBV15; d_gene: -; j_gene: TRBJ2-3; CDR3aa: CATSDKDGPDTQYF; CDR3nt: TGTGCCACCAGCGACAAGGATGGCCCGGATACGCAGTATTTT
abundance: -; v_gene: TRBV4-2; d_gene: -; j_gene: TRBJ1-3; CDR3aa: CASSQATGDSGNTIYF; CDR3nt: TGTGCCAGCAGCCAAGCGACGGGAGACTCTGGAAACACCATATATTTT
abundance: -; v_gene: TRBV7-9; d_gene: -; j_gene: TRBJ2-7; CDR3aa: CASSLAWQYEQYF; CDR3nt: TGTGCCAGCAGCTTAGCCTGGCAGTACGAGCAGTACTTC
abundance: -; v_gene: TRBV10-1; d_gene: TRBD2; j_gene: TRBJ2-7; CDR3aa: CASSEPASGSSEQYF; CDR3nt: TGCGCCAGCAGTGAGCCGGCAAGCGGGAGTAGCGAGCAGTACTTC
abundance: -; v_gene: TRBV2; d_gene: -; j_gene: TRBJ2-5; CDR3aa: CASREQIETQYF; CDR3nt: TGTGCCAGCAGGGAACAAATAGAGACCCAGTACTTC
abundance: few; v_gene: TRBV5-1; d_gene: -; j_gene: TRBJ2-5; CDR3aa: CASSPGHPGQETQYF; CDR3nt: TGCGCCAGCAGCCCCGGACATCCAGGCCAAGAGACCCAGTACTTC
abundance: -; v_gene: TRBV4-1; d_gene: TRBD2; j_gene: TRBJ2-2; CDR3aa: CASSQALAGGPWTGELFF; CDR3nt: TGCGCCAGCAGCCAAGCACTAGCGGGGGGGCCGTGGACCGGGGAGCTGTTTTTT
abundance: few; v_gene: TRBV10-2; d_gene: -; j_gene: TRBJ2-1; CDR3aa: CASSGAGLSSYNEQFF; CDR3nt: TGCGCCAGCAGTGGCGCGGGACTCAGCTCCTACAATGAGCAGTTCTTC
abundance: -; v_gene: TRBV24-1; d_gene: -; j_gene: TRBJ1-6; CDR3aa: CAPGGAGNKSPLHF; CDR3nt: TGTGCCCCGGGGGGGGCGGGGAATAAGTCACCCCTCCACTTT
abundance: -; v_gene: TRBV2; d_gene: -; j_gene: TRBJ1-5; CDR3aa: CASSSATGGYSGPQHF; CDR3nt: TGTGCCAGCAGTTCCGCGACAGGCGGGTACTCAGGGCCCCAGCATTTT
abundance: -; v_gene: TRBV27; d_gene: -; j_gene: TRBJ2-2; CDR3aa: CASSPRQIRGTGELFF; CDR3nt: TGTGCCAGCAGTCCCCGTCAGATCAGGGGCACCGGGGAGCTGTTTTTT
abundance: -; v_gene: TRBV7-2; d_gene: -; j_gene: TRBJ1-5; CDR3aa: CASSLISRNQPQHF; CDR3nt: TGTGCCAGCAGCTTAATTAGCCGGAATCAGCCCCAGCATTTT
abundance: -; v_gene: TRBV7-3; d_gene: TRBD1; j_gene: TRBJ1-6; CDR3aa: CASSSMDRAGSSPLHF; CDR3nt: TGTGCCAGCAGCTCCATGGACAGGGCAGGGAGTTCACCCCTCCACTTT
abundance: -; v_gene: TRBV9; d_gene: TRBD2; j_gene: TRBJ2-2; CDR3aa: CASSSVAGYTGELFF; CDR3nt: TGTGCCAGCAGCTCCGTAGCGGGATACACCGGGGAGCTGTTTTTT
abundance: -; v_gene: TRBV10-3; d_gene: -; j_gene: TRBJ2-3; CDR3aa: CAIRAAAGGGDTQYF; CDR3nt: TGTGCCATCAGGGCGGCGGCCGGGGGAGGAGATACGCAGTATTTT
abundance: -; v_gene: TRBV28; d_gene: -; j_gene: TRBJ2-3; CDR3aa: CASVGRGGGSTDTQYF; CDR3nt: TGTGCCAGTGTGGGGAGGGGAGGGGGGAGCACAGATACGCAGTATTTT
abundance: -; v_gene: TRBV5-1; d_gene: -; j_gene: TRBJ2-7; CDR3aa: CASSDQGGYEQYF; CDR3nt: TGCGCCAGCAGCGATCAGGGCGGCTACGAGCAGTACTTC
abundance: -; v_gene: TRBV3-1/TRBV3-2; d_gene: TRBD1; j_gene: TRBJ1-5; CDR3aa: CASSATPGQGANQPQHF; CDR3nt: TGTGCCAGCAGCGCGACACCGGGACAGGGGGCGAATCAGCCCCAGCATTTT
abundance: -; v_gene: TRBV19; d_gene: -; j_gene: TRBJ1-1; CDR3aa: CASKTQYTEAFF; CDR3nt: TGTGCCAGTAAGACACAATACACTGAAGCTTTCTTT
abundance: few; v_gene: TRBV18; d_gene: -; j_gene: TRBJ2-1; CDR3aa: CASSTRTASSYNEQFF; CDR3nt: TGTGCCAGCTCAACTAGGACCGCGAGCTCCTACAATGAGCAGTTCTTC
abundance: -; v_gene: TRBV5-4; d_gene: -; j_gene: TRBJ1-3; CDR3aa: CASSRGNTIYF; CDR3nt: TGTGCCAGCAGCCGTGGAAACACCATATATTTT
abundance: -; v_gene: TRBV5-1; d_gene: TRBD1; j_gene: TRBJ2-1; CDR3aa: CASSSTRDSHYNNEQFF; CDR3nt: TGCGCCAGCAGCTCCACCCGGGACAGCCATTATAACAATGAGCAGTTCTTC
abundance: once; v_gene: TRBV6-4; d_gene: -; j_gene: TRBJ2-3; CDR3aa: CASSPEGWGGTDTQYF; CDR3nt: TGTGCCAGCAGCCCCGAAGGATGGGGGGGCACAGATACGCAGTATTTT
abundance: -; v_gene: TRBV19; d_gene: TRBD2; j_gene: TRBJ2-3; CDR3aa: CASSIATSGGSGQYF; CDR3nt: TGTGCCAGTAGTATAGCGACTAGCGGGGGATCTGGGCAGTATTTT
abundance: -; v_gene: TRBV18; d_gene: -; j_gene: TRBJ1-3; CDR3aa: CASSPLKAGSFSGNTIYF; CDR3nt: TGTGCCAGCTCACCACTAAAGGCAGGCTCCTTCTCTGGAAACACCATATATTTT
abundance: -; v_gene: TRBV5-1; d_gene: TRBD2; j_gene: TRBJ2-3; CDR3aa: CASSLLAAGGSDTQYF; CDR3nt: TGCGCCAGCAGCTTGCTAGCGGCGGGAGGTTCAGATACGCAGTATTTT
abundance: -; v_gene: TRBV4-3; d_gene: -; j_gene: TRBJ2-3; CDR3aa: CASSQDYRTDTQYF; CDR3nt: TGCGCCAGCAGCCAAGATTACAGAACAGATACGCAGTATTTT
abundance: few; v_gene: TRBV30; d_gene: TRBD1; j_gene: TRBJ1-4; CDR3aa: CAWSFSRTGHNEKLFF; CDR3nt: TGTGCCTGGAGTTTCTCCAGGACAGGTCATAATGAAAAACTGTTTTTT
abundance: -; v_gene: TRBV28; d_gene: TRBD1; j_gene: TRBJ1-1; CDR3aa: CASSFPGGRTEAFF; CDR3nt: TGTGCCAGCAGTTTCCCAGGGGGCCGGACTGAAGCTTTCTTT
abundance: few; v_gene: TRBV28; d_gene: -; j_gene: TRBJ1-2; CDR3aa: CASSFLGLLHGYTF; CDR3nt: TGTGCCAGCAGTTTTTTGGGGCTTTTACATGGCTACACCTTC
abundance: -; v_gene: TRBV20-1; d_gene: -; j_gene: TRBJ2-2; CDR3aa: CSASILASPGELFF; CDR3nt: TGCAGTGCTAGTATTTTAGCGTCACCCGGGGAGCTGTTTTTT
abundance: -; v_gene: TRBV3-1/TRBV3-2; d_gene: -; j_gene: TRBJ2-5; CDR3aa: CASSLRGPETQYF; CDR3nt: TGTGCCAGCAGCCTTAGAGGGCCAGAGACCCAGTACTTC
abundance: -; v_gene: TRBV3-1/TRBV3-2; d_gene: -; j_gene: TRBJ2-7; CDR3aa: CASSQDRRRDF; CDR3nt: TGTGCCAGCAGCCAAGATCGCCGACGGGACTTC
abundance: -; v_gene: TRBV6-5; d_gene: -; j_gene: TRBJ1-1; CDR3aa: CASRPQGNANTEAFF; CDR3nt: TGTGCCAGCAGGCCCCAGGGGAACGCCAACACTGAAGCTTTCTTT
abundance: -; v_gene: TRBV28; d_gene: TRBD1; j_gene: TRBJ1-4; CDR3aa: CASRQGAYEKLFF; CDR3nt: TGTGCCAGCCGTCAGGGGGCATATGAAAAACTGTTTTTT
abundance: -; v_gene: TRBV19; d_gene: TRBD1; j_gene: TRBJ1-5; CDR3aa: CASIRQGRSNQPQHF; CDR3nt: TGTGCCAGTATTCGACAGGGGAGGAGCAATCAGCCCCAGCATTTT
abundance: -; v_gene: TRBV29-1; d_gene: TRBD2; j_gene: TRBJ2-1; CDR3aa: CSILDRTSNNEQFF; CDR3nt: TGCAGCATCCTGGACCGGACTAGCAACAATGAGCAGTTCTTC
abundance: -; v_gene: TRBV28; d_gene: TRBD1; j_gene: TRBJ1-2; CDR3aa: CASGRGRYTF; CDR3nt: TGTGCCAGCGGCAGGGGGCGCTACACCTTC
abundance: -; v_gene: TRBV7-3; d_gene: -; j_gene: TRBJ2-5; CDR3aa: CASSFGGLGETQYF; CDR3nt: TGTGCCAGCAGCTTCGGGGGGCTCGGAGAGACCCAGTACTTC
abundance: -; v_gene: TRBV4-1; d_gene: TRBD2; j_gene: TRBJ2-3; CDR3aa: CASSRIDIAGGATDTQYF; CDR3nt: TGCGCCAGCAGCCGGATAGATATAGCGGGGGGGGCCACAGATACGCAGTATTTT